The 30 T cell receptor beta chains presented below share a single source sample, sequenced in a study of blood T cell repertoires in COVID-19. Some clones are missing from TCRdb's copy, which holds only in-frame ones; the method was immunoSEQ multiplex PCR. This sample has 180,000 or so clones; 75% to 90% occur once, and the top ten carry 6.5% to 7.5%. The sequenced material came from peripheral blood. The receptors shown here come from a middle-aged woman with COVID-19, enrolled during active disease.

The V and J genes are TRBV10-3 and TRBJ1-1, with 9 positions matching TRBD1. V lost 4 bases, J lost 4 bases, and 10 bases stayed unmatched. The germline V gene encodes CDR1 ENHRY and CDR2 SYGVKD. The CDR3 is 16 residues long. The DNA for the CDR3 is TGTGCCATCAGTGGAAGGGGGGACAGGGCGGGCACTGAAGCTTTCTTT. This translates into CAISGRGDRAGTEAFF.

This clone was seen only a few times. Distinct nucleotide sequences in the sample also encode this CDR3. The chain uses TRBV7-2 and TRBJ2-5, with a possible D match to TRBD1 (5 bases). The CDR3 extends over 13 amino acids. Per the germline V gene, CDR1 is SGHTA and CDR2 is FQGNSA. Deletions cut 1 base from V and 3 bases from J, with 6 bases between. The CDR3 coding sequence is TGTGCCAGCAGCTTAGGGACAAAAGAGACCCAGTACTTC. It yields the protein CASSLGTKETQYF.

The chain is built from TRBV7-8 and TRBJ1-4, with 9 bases lining up with TRBD1. Trimming removed 5 bases from V and 4 bases from J; junction bases left unmatched: 5. Germline V gene sequence: CDR1 SGHVS, CDR2 FQNEAQ. This CDR3 is built from 15 residues. The chain's CDR3 is CASSPPGQGNEKLFF. The DNA for the CDR3 is TGTGCCAGCAGCCCCCCGGGACAGGGTAATGAAAAACTGTTTTTT.

The chain has TRBV5-6 and TRBJ2-7; 13 bases are shared with TRBD2. This CDR3 contains 16 residues. Unmatched junction bases numbered 4, after V lost 4 bases and J lost 0 bases. Germline CDR1 is SGHDT and CDR2 is YYEEEE. The CDR3 coding sequence is TGTGCCAGCAGCGCGGGACTAGCGGGACACTCCTACGAGCAGTACTTC. Protein sequence: CASSAGLAGHSYEQYF.

The chain is built from TRBV15 and TRBJ2-3; 8 bases line up with TRBD2. V trimming: 0 bases; J trimming: 1 base; junction bases outside the gene matches: 0. The CDR3 is 15 amino acids. Germline V CDR1 and CDR2: LNHNV, YYDKDF (reference sequence). DNA for the CDR3: TGTGCCACCAGCAGAGATAGCGGGGGCACAGATACGCAGTATTTT. Translating gives CATSRDSGGTDTQYF.

The V call is TRBV4-1, the J call TRBJ2-7, with 10 bases identical to TRBD1. Germline V gene sequence: CDR1 MGHRA, CDR2 YSYEKL. CDR3 length: 15 residues. J lost 6 bases, V lost 3 bases, and 8 bases had no gene match. This CDR3 is CASSQAGTGDVEQYF. The CDR3 DNA follows: TGCGCCAGCAGCCAGGCCGGGACAGGGGATGTCGAGCAGTACTTC.

J is TRBJ1-2 and V is TRBV4-1, with 8 bases lining up with TRBD1. V was clipped by 0 bases and J by 4 bases; unmatched bases: 7. Germline lookup yields CDR1 MGHRA and CDR2 YSYEKL. CDR3 length equals 16 residues. The CDR3 sequence: CASSQEPTGASYGYTF. The CDR3 nucleotides are TGCGCCAGCAGCCAAGAACCGACAGGGGCCTCCTATGGCTACACCTTC.

This chain links TRBV4-1 with TRBJ1-2; possibly TRBD1 for D (6 bases). The CDR3 runs to 15 residues. V gave up 0 bases and J gave up 1 base, with 9 bases separating them. Looked up from germline, CDR1 is MGHRA and CDR2 is YSYEKL. The CDR3 coding sequence is TGCGCCAGCAGCCAAGAGCACAGGGTTAACTATGGCTACACCTTC. As protein: CASSQEHRVNYGYTF.

A word on this clone: The sample has other DNA sequences that encode this CDR3 too. The rearrangement uses TRBV28 and TRBJ1-3; D not certain. The CDR3 has 14 amino acids. V was clipped by 2 bases and J by 0 bases, with 5 bases between them. Germline V gene sequence: CDR1 MDHEN, CDR2 SYDVKM. The CDR3 protein is CASSLGLSGNTIYF. The DNA of the CDR3 is TGTGCCAGCAGTTTAGGCCTCTCTGGAAACACCATATATTTT.

The genes are TRBV19 and TRBJ1-5; 9 bases fit TRBD1. The CDR3 length is 17 residues. Germline lookup yields CDR1 LNHDA and CDR2 SQIVND (reference sequence). V lost 10 bases and J lost 1; bases outside the gene matches: 14. For the CDR3, the DNA is TGTGCCACCGGGGACAGGGACTGGGTTTGGAGCAATCAGCCCCAGCATTTT. Protein sequence: CATGDRDWVWSNQPQHF. Together with reference TRBV19 and TRBJ1-5, the CDR3 gives the full variable domain: DGGITQSPKYLFRKEGQNVTLSCEQNLNHDAMYWYRQDPGQGLRLIYYSQIVNDFQKGDIAEGYSVSREKKESFPLTVTSAQKNPTAFYLCATGDRDWVWSNQPQHFGDGTRLSIL.

This chain uses TRBV15 with TRBJ2-1; 10 bases agree with TRBD1. The V segment lost 6 bases and the J segment 6 bases; nucleotides outside the gene matches: 8. The CDR3 is 15 amino acids. The germline V gene encodes CDR1 LNHNV and CDR2 YYDKDF (reference sequence). CDR3 sequence: CATRSRDRGFNEQFF. The CDR3, as DNA: TGTGCCACCAGATCGCGGGACAGGGGTTTCAATGAGCAGTTCTTC. Full variable domain (rest looked up from reference TRBV15 and TRBJ2-1): DAMVIQNPRYQVTQFGKPVTLSCSQTLNHNVMYWYQQKSSQAPKLLFHYYDKDFNNEADTPDNFQSRRPNTSFCFLDIRSPGLGDTAMYLCATRSRDRGFNEQFFGPGTRLTVL.

The chain carries TRBV6-5 and TRBJ2-2; TRBD1 agrees at 8 bases. The V gene end was trimmed by 6 bases and the J gene end by 0 bases; junction bases not matched to a gene: 3. Germline V gene sequence: CDR1 MNHEY, CDR2 SVGAGI. This CDR3 region has 15 residues. In nucleotides, the CDR3 is TGTGCCAGCAGCCCGGACAGGGCGAACACCGGGGAGCTGTTTTTT. Its protein product is CASSPDRANTGELFF.

This chain connects TRBV7-9 to TRBJ1-2, with unresolved D. The ends were cut back, 5 bases at V and 2 bases at J, with 12 bases in the middle. In germline, CDR1 is SEHNR, CDR2 FQNEAQ (reference sequence). This CDR3 has 14 residues. The DNA of the CDR3 is TGTGCCAGCAGCCAGGTGGGCAGCAACTATGGCTACACCTTC. It yields the protein CASSQVGSNYGYTF.

This chain uses TRBV28 with TRBJ1-4; D gene uncertain. Between the trimmed V and J ends, which lost 8 bases and 5 bases, there was a span of 6 bases. This CDR3 has 11 amino acids. The V gene's germline CDR1 is MDHEN and CDR2 SYDVKM. CDR3 loop: CASEINEKLFF. The CDR3 DNA follows: TGTGCCAGCGAGATAAATGAAAAACTGTTTTTT. Full variable domain (outside the CDR3, taken from reference TRBV28 and TRBJ1-4): DVKVTQSSRYLVKRTGEKVFLECVQDMDHENMFWYRQDPGLGLRLIYFSYDVKMKEKGDIPEGYSVSREKKERFSLILESASTNQTSMYLCASEINEKLFFGSGTQLSVL.

The chain uses TRBV7-3 and TRBJ2-5, with 7 positions matching TRBD2. Germline trimming cut 5 bases from V and 1 base from J; bases unmatched to any gene: 7. The CDR3 covers 15 residues. CDR1 and CDR2 from the germline V gene are SGHTA and FQGTGA. The CDR3 region has the DNA TGTGCCAGCAGCCCCGGGACTACCCTCCAAGAGACCCAGTACTTC. Translation gives CASSPGTTLQETQYF. The whole variable domain, remainder taken from reference TRBV7-3 and TRBJ2-5, is GAGVSQTPSNKVTEKGKYVELRCDPISGHTALYWYRQSLGQGPEFLIYFQGTGAADDSGLPNDRFFAVRPEGSVSTLKIQRTERGDSAVYLCASSPGTTLQETQYFGPGTRLLVL.

This clone was seen repeatedly, ten times or more. CDR3 loop: CASSFGQSGTQYF. The CDR3 coding sequence is TGTGCCAGCAGCTTTGGACAGTCGGGGACCCAGTACTTC. V is TRBV7-2 and J is TRBJ2-5; possible D gene TRBD1, 6 bases. Trimming took off 3 bases at V and 7 bases at J, with 12 bases between the two ends. CDR1 and CDR2 from the germline V gene are SGHTA and FQGNSA. The CDR3 covers 13 residues.

This clone was seen only a few times. This sequence joins TRBV14 and TRBJ2-2; 9 bases are a match to TRBD1. J gave up 3 bases and V 1 base, and 6 bases lay outside the gene matches. CDR1 and CDR2 from the germline V gene are SGHDN and FVKESK. CDR3 length equals 17 residues. CDR3 amino acids: CASSQARTGVYTGELFF. CDR3 bases: TGTGCCAGCAGCCAAGCCAGGACAGGGGTTTACACCGGGGAGCTGTTTTTT. The full variable domain, with the rest looked up from reference TRBV14 and TRBJ2-2, is EAGVTQFPSHSVIEKGQTVTLRCDPISGHDNLYWYRRVMGKEIKFLLHFVKESKQDESGMPNNRFLAERTGGTYSTLKVQPAELEDSGVYFCASSQARTGVYTGELFFGEGSRLTVL.

The chain links TRBV24-1 to TRBJ2-1, with TRBD1 matching over 7 bases. Germline V gene lookup returns CDR1 KGHDR and CDR2 SFDVKD. This CDR3 region has 11 residues. The V segment lost 7 bases and the J segment 8 bases; nucleotides outside the gene matches: 1. The CDR3 is CATRDRDEQFF. The CDR3 DNA reads TGTGCCACCAGAGACAGGGATGAGCAGTTCTTC.

This clone occurred once. The chain links TRBV7-6 to TRBJ1-1, with 7 bases that match TRBD1. The V segment lost 5 bases and the J segment 6 bases; nucleotides outside the gene matches: 3. In germline, CDR1 is SGHVS, CDR2 FNYEAQ. The CDR3 has 12 amino acids. The CDR3 DNA follows: TGTGCCAGCAGCGAGACAGGGTCTGAAGCTTTCTTT. Amino acids: CASSETGSEAFF.

The chain combines TRBV5-4 with TRBJ2-1, with TRBD1 matching 7 bases. This CDR3 contains 16 residues. The ends lost 0 bases at V and 9 bases at J; junction bases unmatched: 12. CDR1 and CDR2 from the germline V gene are SGHNT and YYREEE (reference sequence). DNA of the CDR3: TGTGCCAGCAGCTTGGGGAGCCCGACAGGGTTTGCTGAGCAGTTCTTC. Protein product: CASSLGSPTGFAEQFF.

This chain joins TRBV5-1 and TRBJ1-2; 7 bases line up with TRBD1. The V gene's germline CDR1 is SGHRS and CDR2 YFSETQ. Unmatched junction bases numbered 6, after V lost 1 base and J lost 6 bases. This CDR3 has 14 amino acids. CDR3 DNA: TGCGCCAGCAGCTTGCCGACAGGGAATGATGGCTACACCTTC. This translates into CASSLPTGNDGYTF.

The rearrangement links TRBV5-1 to TRBJ2-1; 12 bases are shared with TRBD2. CDR3 size: 16 residues. Unmatched junction bases numbered 10, after V lost 4 bases and J lost 8 bases. Germline V CDR1 and CDR2: SGHRS, YFSETQ. CDR3 nucleotide sequence: TGCGCCAGCAGCGGCTATTCTAGCGGGGGGGCGCATGAGCAGTTCTTC. Its protein is CASSGYSSGGAHEQFF.

The V call is TRBV21-1, the J call TRBJ1-1. TRBV21-1 represents a pseudogene. The length of the CDR3 is 15 residues. The CDR3 DNA reads TGTGCCAGCAGCAAAGGGGGAGGGGGGAACACTGAAGCTTTCTTT. Translation: CASSKGGGGNTEAFF.

The gene calls are TRBV27 and TRBJ2-3; 7 bases fit TRBD1. J lost 3 bases, V lost 4 bases, and 13 bases had no gene match. The CDR3 is made up of 17 amino acids. CDR1 and CDR2 (germline): MNHEY, SMNVEV (reference sequence). The CDR3 DNA reads as TGTGCCAGCAGTTCGAACGGTCACAGGGGTGGAACAGATACGCAGTATTTT. This sequence encodes CASSSNGHRGGTDTQYF.

The chain employs TRBV21-1 and TRBJ2-3; TRBD2, the table's D call, lacks a check against the DNA. TRBV21-1 is listed as a pseudogene. There are 14 residues in the CDR3. The CDR3 reads CASSTSGRMDTQYF. CDR3 nucleotides: TGTGCCAGCAGTACTAGCGGGAGGATGGATACGCAGTATTTT.

This sequence joins TRBV5-6 and TRBJ1-5; no definite D call. This CDR3 has 13 amino acids. The germline V and J ends were trimmed by 2 bases and 8 bases, with 11 bases remaining between them. CDR1 and CDR2 (germline): SGHDT, YYEEEE. Here the CDR3 reads CASSLNEGEPQHF. In nucleotides, the CDR3 is TGTGCCAGCAGCTTAAACGAGGGCGAGCCCCAGCATTTT.

This clone occurred once. The chain links TRBV11-2 to TRBJ1-1; D gene ambiguous. With 1 base removed from V and 10 bases from J, the gap between germline ends came to 13 bases. Per germline, CDR1 SGHAT and CDR2 FQNNGV. The CDR3 is made up of 13 amino acids. The CDR3 reads CASSLAVGRVAFF. The CDR3 DNA reads as TGTGCCAGCAGCTTAGCGGTCGGGAGGGTAGCTTTCTTT.

This chain connects TRBV5-1 to TRBJ1-2, with D tentatively TRBD1 (5 bases). The CDR3 spans 12 residues. Per the germline V gene, CDR1 is SGHRS and CDR2 is YFSETQ. V lost 0 bases to trimming and J lost 8 bases, with 8 bases between them. The CDR3 nucleotides are TGCGCCAGCAGCTTGGGACAGATCGGCTACACCTTC. Protein sequence: CASSLGQIGYTF.

The chain has TRBV11-2 and TRBJ2-7; D call uncertain. This CDR3 contains 14 residues. V lost 3 bases and J lost 3, with 12 bases in between. The V gene's germline CDR1 is SGHAT and CDR2 FQNNGV. CDR3 loop: CASSFLRSDYEQYF. The CDR3, as DNA: TGTGCCAGCAGCTTCCTTCGTTCAGACTACGAGCAGTACTTC. The complete variable domain, with remaining parts taken from reference TRBV11-2 and TRBJ2-7, reads EAGVAQSPRYKIIEKRQSVAFWCNPISGHATLYWYQQILGQGPKLLIQFQNNGVVDDSQLPKDRFSAERLKGVDSTLKIQPAKLEDSAVYLCASSFLRSDYEQYFGPGTRLTVT.

The V call is TRBV6-5, the J call TRBJ2-1; the D gene is possibly TRBD2 (6 bases). V lost 4 bases, J lost 7 bases, and 8 bases lay in between. CDR1 is MNHEY and CDR2 is SVGAGI in the germline V gene. The CDR3 consists of 12 residues. CDR3 in DNA: TGTGCCAGCAGTTTGGGGGGAAATGAGCAGTTCTTC. Its translation is CASSLGGNEQFF.